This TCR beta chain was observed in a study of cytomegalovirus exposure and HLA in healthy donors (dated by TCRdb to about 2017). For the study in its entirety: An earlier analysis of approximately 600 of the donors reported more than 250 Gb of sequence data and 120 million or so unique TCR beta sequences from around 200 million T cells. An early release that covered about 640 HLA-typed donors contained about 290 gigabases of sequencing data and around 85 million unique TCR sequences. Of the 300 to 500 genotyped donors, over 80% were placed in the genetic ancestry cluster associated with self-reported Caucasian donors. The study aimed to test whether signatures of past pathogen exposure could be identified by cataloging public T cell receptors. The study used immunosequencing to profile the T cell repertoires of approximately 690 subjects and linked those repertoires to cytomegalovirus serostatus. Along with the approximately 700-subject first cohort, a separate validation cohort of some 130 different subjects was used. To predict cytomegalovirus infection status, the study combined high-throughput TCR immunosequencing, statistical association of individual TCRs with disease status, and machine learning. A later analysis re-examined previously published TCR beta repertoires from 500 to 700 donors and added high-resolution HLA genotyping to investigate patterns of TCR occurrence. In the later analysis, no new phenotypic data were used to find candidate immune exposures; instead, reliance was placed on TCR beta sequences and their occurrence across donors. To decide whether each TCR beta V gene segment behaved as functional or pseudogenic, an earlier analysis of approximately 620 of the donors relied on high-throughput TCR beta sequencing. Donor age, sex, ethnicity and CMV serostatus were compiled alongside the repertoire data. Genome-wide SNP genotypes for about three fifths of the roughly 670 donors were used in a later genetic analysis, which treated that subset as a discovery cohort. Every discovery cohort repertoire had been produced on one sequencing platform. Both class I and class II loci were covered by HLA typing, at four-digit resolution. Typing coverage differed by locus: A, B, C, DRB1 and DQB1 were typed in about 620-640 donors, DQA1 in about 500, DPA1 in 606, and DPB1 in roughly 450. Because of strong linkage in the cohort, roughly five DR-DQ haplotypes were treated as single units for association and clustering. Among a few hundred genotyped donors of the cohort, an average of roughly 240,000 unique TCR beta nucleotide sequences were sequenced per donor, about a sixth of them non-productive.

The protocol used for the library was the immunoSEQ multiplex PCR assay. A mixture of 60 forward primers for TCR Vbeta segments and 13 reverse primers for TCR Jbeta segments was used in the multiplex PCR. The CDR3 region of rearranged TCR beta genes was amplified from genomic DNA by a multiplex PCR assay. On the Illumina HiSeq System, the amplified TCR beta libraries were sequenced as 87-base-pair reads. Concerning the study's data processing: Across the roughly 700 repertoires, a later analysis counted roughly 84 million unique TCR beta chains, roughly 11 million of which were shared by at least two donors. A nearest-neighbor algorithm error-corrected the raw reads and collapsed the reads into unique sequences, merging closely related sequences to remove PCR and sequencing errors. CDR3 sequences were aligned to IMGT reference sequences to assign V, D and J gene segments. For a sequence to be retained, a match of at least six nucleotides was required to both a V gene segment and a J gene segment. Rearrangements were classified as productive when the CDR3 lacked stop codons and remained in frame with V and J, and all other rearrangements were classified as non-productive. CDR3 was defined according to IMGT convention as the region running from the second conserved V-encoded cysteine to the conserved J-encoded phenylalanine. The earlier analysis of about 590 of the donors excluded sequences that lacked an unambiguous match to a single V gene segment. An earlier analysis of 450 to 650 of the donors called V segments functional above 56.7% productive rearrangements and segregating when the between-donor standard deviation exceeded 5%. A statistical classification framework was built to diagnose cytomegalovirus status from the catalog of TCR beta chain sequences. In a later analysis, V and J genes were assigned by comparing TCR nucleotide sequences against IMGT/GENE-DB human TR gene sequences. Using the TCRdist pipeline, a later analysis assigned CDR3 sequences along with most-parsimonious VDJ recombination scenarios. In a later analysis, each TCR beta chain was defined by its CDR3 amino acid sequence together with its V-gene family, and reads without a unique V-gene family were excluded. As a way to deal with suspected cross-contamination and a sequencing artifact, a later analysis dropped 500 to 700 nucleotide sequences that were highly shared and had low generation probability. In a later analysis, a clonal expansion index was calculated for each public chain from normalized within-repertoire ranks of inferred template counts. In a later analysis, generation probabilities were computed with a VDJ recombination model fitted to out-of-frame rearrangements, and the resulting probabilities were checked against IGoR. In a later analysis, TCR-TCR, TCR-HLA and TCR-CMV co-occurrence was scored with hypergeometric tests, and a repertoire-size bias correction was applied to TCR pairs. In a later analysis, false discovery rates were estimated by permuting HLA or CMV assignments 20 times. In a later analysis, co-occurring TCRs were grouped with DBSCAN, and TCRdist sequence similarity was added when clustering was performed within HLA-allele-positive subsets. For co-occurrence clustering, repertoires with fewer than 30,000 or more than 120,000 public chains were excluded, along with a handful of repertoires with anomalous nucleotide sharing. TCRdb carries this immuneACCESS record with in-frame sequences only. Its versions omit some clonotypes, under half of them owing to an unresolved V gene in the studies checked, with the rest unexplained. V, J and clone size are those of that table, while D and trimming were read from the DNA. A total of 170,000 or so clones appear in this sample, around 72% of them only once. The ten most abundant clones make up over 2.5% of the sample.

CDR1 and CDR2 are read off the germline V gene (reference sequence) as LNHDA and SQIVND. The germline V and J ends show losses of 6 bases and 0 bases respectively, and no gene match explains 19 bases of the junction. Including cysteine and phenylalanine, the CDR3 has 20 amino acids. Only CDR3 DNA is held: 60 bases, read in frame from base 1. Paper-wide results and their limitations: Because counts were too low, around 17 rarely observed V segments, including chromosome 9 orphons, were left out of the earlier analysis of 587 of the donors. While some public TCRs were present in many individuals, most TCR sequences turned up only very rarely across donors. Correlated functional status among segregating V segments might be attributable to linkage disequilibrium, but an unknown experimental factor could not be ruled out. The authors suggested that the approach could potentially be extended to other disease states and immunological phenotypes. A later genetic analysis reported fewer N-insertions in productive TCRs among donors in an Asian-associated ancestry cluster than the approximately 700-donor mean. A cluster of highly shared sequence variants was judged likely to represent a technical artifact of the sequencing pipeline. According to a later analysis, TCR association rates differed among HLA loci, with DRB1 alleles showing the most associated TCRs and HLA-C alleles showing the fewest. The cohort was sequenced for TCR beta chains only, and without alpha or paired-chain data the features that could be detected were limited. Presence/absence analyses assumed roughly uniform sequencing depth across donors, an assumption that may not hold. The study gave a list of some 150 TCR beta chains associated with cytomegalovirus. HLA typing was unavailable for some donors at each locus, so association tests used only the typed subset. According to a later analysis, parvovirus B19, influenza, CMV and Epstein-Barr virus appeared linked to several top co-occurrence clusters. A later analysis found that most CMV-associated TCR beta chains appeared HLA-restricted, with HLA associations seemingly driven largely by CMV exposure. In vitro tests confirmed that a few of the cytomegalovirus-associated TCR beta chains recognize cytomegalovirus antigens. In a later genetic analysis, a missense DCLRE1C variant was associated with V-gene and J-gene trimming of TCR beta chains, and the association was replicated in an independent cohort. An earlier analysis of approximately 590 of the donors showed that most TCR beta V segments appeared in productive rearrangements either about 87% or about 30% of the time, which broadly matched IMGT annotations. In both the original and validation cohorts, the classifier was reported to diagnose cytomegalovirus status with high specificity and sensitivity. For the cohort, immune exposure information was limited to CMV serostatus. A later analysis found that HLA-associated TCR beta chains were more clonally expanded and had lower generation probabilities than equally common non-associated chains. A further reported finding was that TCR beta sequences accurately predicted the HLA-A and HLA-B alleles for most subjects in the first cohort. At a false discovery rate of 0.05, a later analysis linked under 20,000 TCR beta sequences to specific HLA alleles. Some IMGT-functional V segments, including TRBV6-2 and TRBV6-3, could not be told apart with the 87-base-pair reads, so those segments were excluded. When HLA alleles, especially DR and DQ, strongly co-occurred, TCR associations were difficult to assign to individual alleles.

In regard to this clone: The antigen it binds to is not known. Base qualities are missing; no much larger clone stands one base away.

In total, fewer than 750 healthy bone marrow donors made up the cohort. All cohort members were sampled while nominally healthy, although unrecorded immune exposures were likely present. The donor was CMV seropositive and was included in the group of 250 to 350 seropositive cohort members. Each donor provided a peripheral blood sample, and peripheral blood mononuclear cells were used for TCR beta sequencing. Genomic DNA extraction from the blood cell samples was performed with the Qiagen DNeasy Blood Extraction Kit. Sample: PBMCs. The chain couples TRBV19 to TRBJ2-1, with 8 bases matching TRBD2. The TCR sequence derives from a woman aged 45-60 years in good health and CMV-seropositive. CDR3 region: CASSPRLAAARGASYNEQFF. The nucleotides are TGTGCCAGTAGCCCCCGTCTAGCGGCAGCGCGGGGGGCCTCCTACAATGAGCAGTTCTTC.